A selection of T cell receptor beta chains follows, all from one sample in a study of OX40 agonist ivuxolimab in advanced cancers. Produced via immunoSEQ multiplex PCR; TCRdb's table is partial and in-frame only. Altogether fewer than 25,000 clones are present, around 85% being singletons, with the ten largest covering 37%. Sequenced material: CD4+ or CD8+ T cells sorted from blood, taken in a trial of the OX40 agonist ivuxolimab. The source of these receptors is an adult with an advanced solid tumor such as melanoma, head and neck, liver or kidney cancer. Each CDR3 is given with its conserved first and last residue. D genes are given only for firm matches. The listing skips clone size in some rows; elsewhere it reads once, few, many or a size class.

clone_size j_call d_call v_call cdr3_aa cdr3_nt
- TRBJ2-1 - TRBV14 CASSPNYNEQFF TGTGCCAGCAGCCCCAACTACAATGAGCAGTTCTTC
- TRBJ2-7 - TRBV4-1 CASSQQLVGQGFYEQYF TGCGCCAGCAGCCAACAACTGGTGGGTCAGGGTTTCTACGAGCAGTACTTC
- TRBJ2-5 TRBD2 TRBV9 CASSVGGGQETQYF TGTGCCAGCAGCGTCGGCGGGGGACAAGAGACCCAGTACTTC
- TRBJ1-2 TRBD1 TRBV27 CASSTTGGGFSDGYTF TGTGCCAGCAGTACGACAGGGGGCGGATTCAGTGACGGCTACACCTTC
once TRBJ2-1 - TRBV7-9 CASSPMNGSFINEQFF TGTGCCAGCAGCCCGATGAATGGGTCATTTATCAATGAGCAGTTCTTC
- TRBJ1-2 - TRBV6-5 CASSPGFGGYTF TGTGCCAGCAGCCCAGGTTTTGGTGGCTACACCTTC
- TRBJ2-2 - TRBV6-4 CASSDFGGRKAGELFF TGTGCCAGCAGTGATTTCGGGGGGCGCAAAGCCGGGGAGCTGTTTTTT
- TRBJ2-3 TRBD2 TRBV29-1 CSVKGLAGVTDTQYF TGCAGCGTGAAGGGACTAGCGGGGGTAACAGATACGCAGTATTTT
- TRBJ1-2 - TRBV5-1 CASSLRGGIVDGYTF TGCGCCAGCAGCTTACGCGGAGGGATTGTGGATGGCTACACCTTC
- TRBJ2-7 TRBD1 TRBV19 CASSIAPTGVDEQYF TGTGCCAGTAGTATCGCACCGACAGGGGTGGACGAGCAGTACTTC
- TRBJ1-4 - TRBV28 CASSLRMTQLNEKLFF TGTGCCAGCAGTTTAAGAATGACACAGCTTAATGAAAAACTGTTTTTT